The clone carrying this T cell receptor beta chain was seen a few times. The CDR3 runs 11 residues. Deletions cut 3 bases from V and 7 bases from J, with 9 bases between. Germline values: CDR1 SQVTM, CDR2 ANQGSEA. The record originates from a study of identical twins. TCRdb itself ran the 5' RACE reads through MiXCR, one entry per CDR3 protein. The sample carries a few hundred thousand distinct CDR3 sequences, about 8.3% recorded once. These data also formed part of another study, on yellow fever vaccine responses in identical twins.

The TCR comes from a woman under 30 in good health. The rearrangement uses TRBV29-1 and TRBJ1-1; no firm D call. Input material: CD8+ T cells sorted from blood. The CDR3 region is CSVDSALEAFF. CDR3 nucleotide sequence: TGCAGCGTTGACAGTGCCCTTGAAGCTTTCTTT.